Below are 16 T cell receptor beta chains sequenced from a single sample in a study of shared clonotypes between healthy human individuals. In the naive CD8 group, cells lacked CD45RO and were positively selected for CCR7, so terminally differentiated effector memory CD45RA+ cells were left out. The data were produced by immunoSEQ multiplex PCR, yet TCRdb's version contains in-frame clones alone and is incomplete. The profile shows around 1.9 million clones, roughly 91% of them singletons. The sample taken for sequencing was naive CD8+ T cells from PBMCs. All receptors come from a young man in good health. Some clones in this sample may be carry-over from other donors' samples.

On this clone: The identical CDR3 is also encoded by other nucleotide sequences in the sample. J is TRBJ1-5 and V is TRBV7-9, with D maybe TRBD1 (5 bases). Germline loops: CDR1 SEHNR, CDR2 FQNEAQ (reference sequence). The CDR3 consists of 12 residues. V lost 1 base, J lost 7 bases, and 5 bases lay in between. DNA of the CDR3: TGTGCCAGCAGCTTAGGACAGCAGCCCCAGCATTTT. This gives the protein CASSLGQQPQHF. Using reference TRBV7-9 and TRBJ1-5 for the parts outside the CDR3, the full variable domain is DTGVSQNPRHKITKRGQNVTFRCDPISEHNRLYWYRQTLGQGPEFLTYFQNEAQLEKSRLLSDRFSAERPKGSFSTLEIQRTEQGDSAMYLCASSLGQQPQHFGDGTRLSIL.

The rearrangement uses TRBV4-1 and TRBJ2-3, with D perhaps being TRBD1 or TRBD2 (5 bases each). Germline CDR1 MGHRA, CDR2 YSYEKL. V was trimmed by 8 bases and J by 4 bases, leaving 19 bases between them. CDR3 length equals 15 residues. The CDR3 nucleotides are TGCGCCAGCTCCCCGGGACCGACGTATGCAGATACGCAGTATTTT. Its protein product is CASSPGPTYADTQYF.

This chain uses TRBV28 with TRBJ2-6; D not resolved. From germline, CDR1 is MDHEN and CDR2 SYDVKM. V dropped 3 bases and J dropped 0 bases, with 12 bases sitting between them. The CDR3 sequence is 17 residues long. In nucleotides, the CDR3 is TGTGCCAGCAGTTTGTGGGGAACCCCCTCTGGGGCCAACGTCCTGACTTTC. Protein: CASSLWGTPSGANVLTF.

The V call is TRBV23-1, the J call TRBJ1-1, with TRBD1 as a possible D gene (5 bases). TRBV23-1 is annotated as an ORF whose role is uncertain. The CDR3 sequence is 16 residues long. Trimming stripped 0 bases from V and 1 base from J, with 12 bases between. The CDR3 loop reads CASSQSLKGRNTEAFF. The CDR3 coding sequence is TGCGCCAGCAGTCAATCGCTCAAGGGACGGAACACTGAAGCTTTCTTT.

The chain uses TRBV9 and TRBJ2-3, with D tentatively TRBD1 (5 bases). V was pared by 4 bases and J by 4 bases, with 13 bases between. Germline CDR1 reads SGDLS; CDR2 reads YYNGEE. This CDR3 has 14 residues. The CDR3 loop is CASSTRWGPDTQYF. The CDR3 DNA sequence: TGTGCCAGCAGCACGAGGTGGGGCCCAGATACGCAGTATTTT.

The chain recombines TRBV28 with TRBJ2-4, with no clear D. The V gene lost 4 bases and the J gene lost 3 bases, with 13 bases spanning the gap. Per the germline V gene, CDR1 is MDHEN and CDR2 is SYDVKM. The CDR3 spans 15 residues. The CDR3 sequence is CASSSRPKLKNIQYF. DNA of the CDR3: TGTGCCAGCAGTTCCCGCCCTAAACTCAAAAACATTCAGTACTTC.

The gene calls are TRBV19 and TRBJ1-1, with D possibly being TRBD1 (6 bases). Germline CDR1 reads LNHDA; CDR2 reads SQIVND (reference sequence). V lost 7 bases and J 3 bases, leaving 21 bases between the germline ends. CDR3 length: 16 amino acids. The CDR3 DNA is TGTGCCAGTATCCCACCCATCCAGGGGTTTTACACTGAAGCTTTCTTT. Amino acid sequence: CASIPPIQGFYTEAFF.

This clone appeared a single time. This sequence joins TRBV28 and TRBJ1-5; D not certain. The CDR3 contains 20 residues. V lost 3 bases and J lost 1, with 25 bases in between. Germline V gene lookup returns CDR1 MDHEN and CDR2 SYDVKM. CDR3 region: CASSFFPPSFSFMSNQPQHF. The DNA for the CDR3 is TGTGCCAGCAGTTTTTTCCCTCCCTCTTTCTCTTTTATGAGCAATCAGCCCCAGCATTTT.

The chain joins TRBV7-9 to TRBJ1-2, with D maybe TRBD1 (6 bases). The CDR3 contains 16 residues. V dropped 5 bases and J dropped 4 bases, with 20 bases sitting between them. Germline CDR1 SEHNR, CDR2 FQNEAQ (reference sequence). CDR3: CASSAGVAGAAYGYTF. CDR3 in DNA: TGTGCCAGCAGCGCTGGGGTCGCGGGGGCTGCCTATGGCTACACCTTC.

The chain joins TRBV13 to TRBJ1-4; TRBD1 is a possible D gene (5 bases). CDR3 length: 17 amino acids. The germline V and J ends were trimmed by 0 bases and 3 bases, with 14 bases remaining between them. In germline, CDR1 is PRHDT, CDR2 FYEKMQ (reference sequence). CDR3 sequence (DNA): TGTGCCAGCAGCTTAGGCCCGGGGCCGGGGGCTAATGAAAAACTGTTTTTT. This gives the protein CASSLGPGPGANEKLFF.

The chain recombines TRBV30 with TRBJ2-7, with D uncertain. The CDR3 length is 14 residues. V lost 2 bases and J 5 bases, leaving 16 bases between the germline ends. Germline V gene lookup returns CDR1 GTSNPN and CDR2 SVGIG (reference sequence). CDR3 in DNA: TGTGCCTGGAGTATAGTGGAAAAAAGGCACGAGCAGTACTTC. Translated, it gives CAWSIVEKRHEQYF. The full variable domain, completed using reference TRBV30 and TRBJ2-7, is SQTIHQWPATLVQPVGSPLSLECTVEGTSNPNLYWYRQAAGRGLQLLFYSVGIGQISSEVPQNLSASRPQDRQFILSSKKLLLSDSGFYLCAWSIVEKRHEQYFGPGTRLTVT.

The rearrangement joins TRBV27 to TRBJ2-4; tentative D call: TRBD1 (5 bases). CDR3 length: 14 residues. V lost 3 bases and J lost 8, with 14 bases in between. Germline V gene lookup returns CDR1 MNHEY and CDR2 SMNVEV (reference sequence). This chain's CDR3 is CASSLSRGGDIQYF. The CDR3 DNA is TGTGCCAGCAGTTTGTCAAGGGGTGGTGACATTCAGTACTTC.

Note on this clone: Within the sample, other DNA sequences also encode this same CDR3. The V gene is TRBV29-1, the J gene TRBJ2-1, with D uncertain. The CDR3 sequence is 11 residues long. CDR1 is SQVTM, CDR2 ANQGSEA, per germline. V gave up 2 bases and J gave up 4 bases, with 3 bases separating them. The CDR3 coding sequence is TGCAGCGTTGAACAGTACAATGAGCAGTTCTTC. Protein: CSVEQYNEQFF.

This chain joins TRBV27 and TRBJ1-4; 8 positions match TRBD1. Germline V gene data show CDR1 as MNHEY and CDR2 as SMNVEV (reference sequence). The CDR3 has 15 amino acids. Trimming removed 5 bases from V and 7 bases from J; junction bases left unmatched: 9. CDR3 DNA sequence: TGTGCCAGCAGTCCCCAGGGGGCGTTTGGTGAAAAACTGTTTTTT. Translation gives CASSPQGAFGEKLFF.

With respect to this clone: The same CDR3 also results from other DNA sequences found in this sample. The CDR3 region is CASSPRQGAGQPQHF. As DNA, the CDR3 is TGTGCCAGCAGTCCACGACAGGGGGCAGGTCAGCCCCAGCATTTT. The chain employs TRBV27 and TRBJ1-5; TRBD1 agrees at 10 bases. J was trimmed by 6 bases and V by 5 bases; bases with no gene match: 7. The CDR3 has 15 residues. The germline V gene has CDR1 MNHEY and CDR2 SMNVEV (reference sequence).

This clone was recorded a few times. The chain employs TRBV5-1 and TRBJ1-2; D may be TRBD1 (6 bases). Germline-derived CDR1 and CDR2 are SGHRS and YFSETQ. The ends were cut back, 0 bases at V and 5 bases at J, with 23 bases in the middle. CDR3 length: 18 residues. CDR3 in amino acids: CASSLAWGAVGAGYGYTF. The CDR3 DNA reads TGCGCCAGCAGCTTGGCGTGGGGGGCCGTTGGTGCCGGATATGGCTACACCTTC.